This TCR beta chain was recovered during a study of T cells in Graves' hyperthyroidism and ophthalmopathy. This clonotype has a count of ten or more. Germline V lookup: CDR1 MDHEN, CDR2 SYDVKM. V trimming: 3 bases; J trimming: 4 bases; junction bases outside the gene matches: 5. The CDR3 has 15 amino acids. Template material for amplifying TCR beta CDR3 regions consisted of RNA transcripts. First-round RT-PCR with HTBI primers amplified the TCR CDR3 region. TCRdb passed the multiplex PCR reads through MiXCR, listing each CDR3 protein once. The sample carries around 400,000 distinct CDR3 sequences, about 13% recorded once.

This clonotype was sampled from a woman between 18 and 29 years old with Graves' hyperthyroidism. V is TRBV28 and J is TRBJ2-1; TRBD1 matches 8 bases. Sample: blood. Here the CDR3 DNA reads TGTGCCAGCAGTTTCCAGGGGGCGCAGTACAATGAGCAGTTCTTC. This gives the protein CASSFQGAQYNEQFF.